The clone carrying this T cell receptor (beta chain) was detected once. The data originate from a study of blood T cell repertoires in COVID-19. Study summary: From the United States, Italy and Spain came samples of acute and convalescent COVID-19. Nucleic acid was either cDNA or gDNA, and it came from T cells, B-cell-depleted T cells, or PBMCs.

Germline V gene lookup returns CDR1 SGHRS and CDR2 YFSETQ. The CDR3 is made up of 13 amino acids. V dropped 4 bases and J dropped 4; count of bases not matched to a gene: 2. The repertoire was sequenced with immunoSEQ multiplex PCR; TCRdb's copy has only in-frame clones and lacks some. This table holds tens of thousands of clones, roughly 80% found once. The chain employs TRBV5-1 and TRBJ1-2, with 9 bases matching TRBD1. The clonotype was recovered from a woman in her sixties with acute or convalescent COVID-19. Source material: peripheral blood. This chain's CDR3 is CASSRDRVYGYTF. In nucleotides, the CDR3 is TGCGCCAGCAGCCGGGACAGGGTCTATGGCTACACCTTC.